The sequence of this T cell receptor beta chain was determined in a study of blood T cell repertoires in COVID-19. Study context: Acute and convalescent COVID-19 samples came from the United States, Italy and Spain. PBMCs, B-cell-depleted T cells, or T cells provided the cDNA or gDNA that made up the material.

Study processing details: Amplifying reference gene primers gave estimates of nucleated cell counts. The assay was immunoSEQ multiplex PCR, and TCRdb's table has in-frame clones only and misses some. V, J and clone size derive from that table, while D and trimming were established from the DNA sequence. The profile shows tens of thousands of clones, roughly 82% of them singletons. Germline V gene lookup returns CDR1 SGHRS and CDR2 YFSETQ. Trimming cost V 4 bases and J 2 bases, with 13 bases left between them. This CDR3 region has 14 residues. This chain links TRBV5-1 with TRBJ2-7, with a tentative D call TRBD1 (8 bases). The receptor was isolated from a human donor in a cohort sampled during active COVID-19. Sequenced sample: peripheral blood. The CDR3 loop reads CASSGQGGTYEQYF. Here the CDR3 DNA reads TGCGCCAGCAGCGGACAGGGAGGGACCTACGAGCAGTACTTC.